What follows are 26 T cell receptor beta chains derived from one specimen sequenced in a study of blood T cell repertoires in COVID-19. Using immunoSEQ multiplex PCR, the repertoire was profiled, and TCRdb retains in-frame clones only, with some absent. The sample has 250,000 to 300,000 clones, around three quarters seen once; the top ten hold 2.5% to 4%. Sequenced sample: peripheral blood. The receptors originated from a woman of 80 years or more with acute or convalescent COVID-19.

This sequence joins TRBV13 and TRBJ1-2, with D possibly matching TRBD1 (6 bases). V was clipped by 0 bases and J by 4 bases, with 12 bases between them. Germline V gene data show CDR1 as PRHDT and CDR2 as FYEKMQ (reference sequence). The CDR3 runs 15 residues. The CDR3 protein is CASSLGGQLLYGYTF. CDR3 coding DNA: TGTGCCAGCAGCTTAGGTGGACAGTTGCTCTATGGCTACACCTTC.

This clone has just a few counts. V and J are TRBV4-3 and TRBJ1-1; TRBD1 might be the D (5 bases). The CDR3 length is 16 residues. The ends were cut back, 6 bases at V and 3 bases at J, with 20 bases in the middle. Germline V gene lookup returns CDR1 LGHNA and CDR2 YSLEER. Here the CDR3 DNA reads TGCGCCAGCAGTCAAACCCCGCGGGGGGGGTACACTGAAGCTTTCTTT. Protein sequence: CASSQTPRGGYTEAFF.

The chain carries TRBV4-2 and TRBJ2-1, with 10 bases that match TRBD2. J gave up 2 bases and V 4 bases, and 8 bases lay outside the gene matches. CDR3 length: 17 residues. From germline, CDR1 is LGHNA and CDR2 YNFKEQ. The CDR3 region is CASSLRLAGVTYNEQFF. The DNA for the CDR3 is TGTGCCAGCAGCCTCCGACTAGCGGGCGTAACCTACAATGAGCAGTTCTTC.

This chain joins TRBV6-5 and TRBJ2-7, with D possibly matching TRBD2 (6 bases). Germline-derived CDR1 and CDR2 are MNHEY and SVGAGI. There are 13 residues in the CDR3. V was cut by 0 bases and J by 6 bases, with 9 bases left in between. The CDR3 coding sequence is TGTGCCAGCAGTTACTCGCGGGATAGCGAGCAGTACTTC. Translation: CASSYSRDSEQYF.

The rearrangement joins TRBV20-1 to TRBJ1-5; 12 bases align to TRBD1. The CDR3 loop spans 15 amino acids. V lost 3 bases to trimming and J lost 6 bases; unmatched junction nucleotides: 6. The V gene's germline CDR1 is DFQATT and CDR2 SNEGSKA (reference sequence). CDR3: CSASGDRGRGQPQHF. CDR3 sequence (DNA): TGCAGTGCTAGTGGGGACAGGGGGCGAGGTCAGCCCCAGCATTTT.

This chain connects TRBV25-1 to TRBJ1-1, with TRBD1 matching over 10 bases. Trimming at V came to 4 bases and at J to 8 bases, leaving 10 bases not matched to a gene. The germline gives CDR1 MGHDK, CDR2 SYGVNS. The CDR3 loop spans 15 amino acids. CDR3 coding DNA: TGTGCCAGCAGTGGGACCCGGGACAGGGGTTTAGAAGCTTTCTTT. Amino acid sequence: CASSGTRDRGLEAFF. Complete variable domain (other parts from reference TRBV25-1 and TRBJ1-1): EADIYQTPRYLVIGTGKKITLECSQTMGHDKMYWYQQDPGMELHLIHYSYGVNSTEKGDLSSESTVSRIRTEHFPLTLESARPSHTSQYLCASSGTRDRGLEAFFGQGTRLTVV.

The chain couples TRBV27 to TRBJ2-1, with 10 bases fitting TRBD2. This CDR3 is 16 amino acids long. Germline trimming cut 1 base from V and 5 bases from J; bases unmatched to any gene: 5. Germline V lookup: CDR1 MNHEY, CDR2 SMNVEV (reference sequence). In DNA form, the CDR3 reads TGTGCCAGCAGTTTATTCCCTAGCGGGGGACACAATGAGCAGTTCTTC. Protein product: CASSLFPSGGHNEQFF.

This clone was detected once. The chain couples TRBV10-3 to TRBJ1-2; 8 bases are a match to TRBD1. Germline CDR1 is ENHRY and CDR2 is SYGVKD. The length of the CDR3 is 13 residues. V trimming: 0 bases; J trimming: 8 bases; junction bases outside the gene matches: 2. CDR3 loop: CAISESTGVGYTF. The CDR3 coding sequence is TGTGCCATCAGTGAGTCGACAGGGGTCGGCTACACCTTC.

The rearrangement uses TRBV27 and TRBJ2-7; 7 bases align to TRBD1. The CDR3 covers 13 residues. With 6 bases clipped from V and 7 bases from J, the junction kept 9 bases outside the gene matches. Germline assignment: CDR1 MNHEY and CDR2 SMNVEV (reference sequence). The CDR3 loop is CASRKTGLGEQYF. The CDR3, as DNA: TGTGCCAGCAGGAAGACAGGGCTTGGTGAGCAGTACTTC.

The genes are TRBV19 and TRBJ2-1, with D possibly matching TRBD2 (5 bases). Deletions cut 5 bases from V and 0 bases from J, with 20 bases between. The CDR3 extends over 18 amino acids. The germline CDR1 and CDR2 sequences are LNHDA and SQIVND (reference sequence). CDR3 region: CASSSSPYSVSSYNEQFF. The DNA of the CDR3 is TGTGCCAGTAGTTCATCACCTTATAGCGTTAGCTCCTACAATGAGCAGTTCTTC.

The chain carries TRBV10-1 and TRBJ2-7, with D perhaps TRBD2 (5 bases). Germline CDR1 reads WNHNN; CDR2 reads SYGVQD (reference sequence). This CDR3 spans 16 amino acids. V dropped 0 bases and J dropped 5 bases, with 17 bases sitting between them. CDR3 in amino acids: CASSESRGSPIHEQYF. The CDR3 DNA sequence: TGCGCCAGCAGTGAGTCTCGGGGATCCCCAATCCACGAGCAGTACTTC.

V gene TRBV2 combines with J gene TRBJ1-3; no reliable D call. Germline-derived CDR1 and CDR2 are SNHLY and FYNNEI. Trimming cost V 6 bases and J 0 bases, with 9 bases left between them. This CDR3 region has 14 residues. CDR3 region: CASRGRVSGNTIYF. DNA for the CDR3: TGTGCCAGCAGGGGTCGGGTCTCTGGAAACACCATATATTTT.

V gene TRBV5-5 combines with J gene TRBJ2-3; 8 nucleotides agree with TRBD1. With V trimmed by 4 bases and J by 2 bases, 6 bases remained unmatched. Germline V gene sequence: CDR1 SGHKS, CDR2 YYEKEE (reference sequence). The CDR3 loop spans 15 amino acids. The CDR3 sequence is CASSITGGSTDTQYF. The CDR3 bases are TGTGCCAGCAGCATTACAGGGGGATCCACAGATACGCAGTATTTT.

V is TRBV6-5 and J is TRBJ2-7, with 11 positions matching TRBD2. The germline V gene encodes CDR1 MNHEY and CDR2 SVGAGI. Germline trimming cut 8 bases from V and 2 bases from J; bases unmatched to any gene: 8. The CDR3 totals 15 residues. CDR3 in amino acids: CASRRGTSGAYEQYF. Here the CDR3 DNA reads TGTGCCAGCCGAAGGGGGACTAGCGGCGCCTACGAGCAGTACTTC.

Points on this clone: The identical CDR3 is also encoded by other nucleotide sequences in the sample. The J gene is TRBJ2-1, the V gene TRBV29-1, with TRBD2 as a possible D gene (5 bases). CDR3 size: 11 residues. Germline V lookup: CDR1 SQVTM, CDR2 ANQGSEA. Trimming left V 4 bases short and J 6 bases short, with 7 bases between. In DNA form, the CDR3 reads TGCAGCGTTGGAGGGCTCAATGAGCAGTTCTTC. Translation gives CSVGGLNEQFF.

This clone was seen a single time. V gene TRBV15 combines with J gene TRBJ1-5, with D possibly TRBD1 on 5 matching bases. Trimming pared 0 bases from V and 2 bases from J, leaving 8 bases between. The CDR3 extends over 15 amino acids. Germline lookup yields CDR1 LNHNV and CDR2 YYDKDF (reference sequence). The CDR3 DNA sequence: TGTGCCACCAGCAGAGAACAGGTGGGCAATCAGCCCCAGCATTTT. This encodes CATSREQVGNQPQHF.

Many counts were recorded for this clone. The CDR3 DNA is TGTGCCAGTAGTATAGGTCGCGGGGCAGCCGCCTTCTCTGGAAACACCATATATTTT. Translation: CASSIGRGAAAFSGNTIYF. The V and J genes are TRBV19 and TRBJ1-3; possibly TRBD1 for D (5 bases). Germline lookup yields CDR1 LNHDA and CDR2 SQIVND (reference sequence). V was trimmed by 1 base and J by 0 bases, leaving 19 bases between them. This CDR3 has 19 residues.

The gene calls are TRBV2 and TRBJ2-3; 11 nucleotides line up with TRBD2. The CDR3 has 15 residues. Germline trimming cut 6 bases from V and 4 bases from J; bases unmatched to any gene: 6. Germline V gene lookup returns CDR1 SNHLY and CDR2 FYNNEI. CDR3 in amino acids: CASRATSGNPDTQYF. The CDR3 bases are TGTGCCAGCAGGGCGACTAGCGGGAACCCAGATACGCAGTATTTT.

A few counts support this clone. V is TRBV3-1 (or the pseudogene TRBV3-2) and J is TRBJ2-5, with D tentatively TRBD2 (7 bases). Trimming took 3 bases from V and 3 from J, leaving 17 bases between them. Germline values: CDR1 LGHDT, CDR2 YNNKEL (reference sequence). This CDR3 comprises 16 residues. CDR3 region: CASSQGAGVDEETQYF. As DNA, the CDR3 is TGTGCCAGCAGCCAGGGGGCGGGAGTAGATGAAGAGACCCAGTACTTC.

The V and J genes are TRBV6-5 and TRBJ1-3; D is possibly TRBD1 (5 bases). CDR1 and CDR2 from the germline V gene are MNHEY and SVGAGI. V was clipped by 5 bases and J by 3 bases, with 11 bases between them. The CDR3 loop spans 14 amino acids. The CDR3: CASSPSGVGNTIYF. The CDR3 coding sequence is TGTGCCAGCAGTCCCTCGGGGGTTGGAAACACCATATATTTT.

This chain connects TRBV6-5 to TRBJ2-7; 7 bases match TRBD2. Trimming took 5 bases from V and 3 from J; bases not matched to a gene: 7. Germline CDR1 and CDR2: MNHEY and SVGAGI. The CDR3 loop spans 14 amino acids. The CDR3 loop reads CASSRGKRGYEQYF. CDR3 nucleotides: TGTGCCAGCAGTCGGGGGAAGCGGGGCTACGAGCAGTACTTC.

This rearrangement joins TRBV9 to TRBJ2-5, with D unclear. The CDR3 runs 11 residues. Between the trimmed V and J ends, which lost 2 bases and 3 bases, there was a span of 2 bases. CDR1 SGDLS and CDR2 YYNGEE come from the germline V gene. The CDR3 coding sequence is TGTGCCAGCAGCGTCGAAGAGACCCAGTACTTC. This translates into CASSVEETQYF.

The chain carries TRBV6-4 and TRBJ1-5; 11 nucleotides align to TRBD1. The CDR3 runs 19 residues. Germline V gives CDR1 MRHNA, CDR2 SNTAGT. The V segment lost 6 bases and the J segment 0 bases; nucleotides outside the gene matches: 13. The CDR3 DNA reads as TGTGCCAGCAGAGGTCAAGGGACAGGGGGTCCTAATAGCAATCAGCCCCAGCATTTT. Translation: CASRGQGTGGPNSNQPQHF.

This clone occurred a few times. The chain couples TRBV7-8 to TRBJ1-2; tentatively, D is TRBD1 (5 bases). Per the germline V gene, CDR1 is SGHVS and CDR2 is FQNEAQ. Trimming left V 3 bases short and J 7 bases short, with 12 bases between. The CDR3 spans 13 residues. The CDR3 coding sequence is TGTGCCAGCAGCTTGGAGGGGCGGGTTGGCTACACCTTC. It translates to CASSLEGRVGYTF.

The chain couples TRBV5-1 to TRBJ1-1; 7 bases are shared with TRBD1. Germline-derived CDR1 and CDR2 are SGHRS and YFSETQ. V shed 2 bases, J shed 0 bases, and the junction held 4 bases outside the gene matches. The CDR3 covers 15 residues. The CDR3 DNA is TGCGCCAGCAGCTTAAACACAGGGGTGAACACTGAAGCTTTCTTT. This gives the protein CASSLNTGVNTEAFF.

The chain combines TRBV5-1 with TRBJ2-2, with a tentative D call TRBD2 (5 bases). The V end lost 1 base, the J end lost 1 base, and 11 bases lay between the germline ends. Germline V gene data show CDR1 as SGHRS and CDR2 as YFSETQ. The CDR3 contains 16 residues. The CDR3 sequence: CASSLSPSLNTGELFF. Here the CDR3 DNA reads TGCGCCAGCAGCTTGTCGCCTAGCCTGAACACCGGGGAGCTGTTTTTT.